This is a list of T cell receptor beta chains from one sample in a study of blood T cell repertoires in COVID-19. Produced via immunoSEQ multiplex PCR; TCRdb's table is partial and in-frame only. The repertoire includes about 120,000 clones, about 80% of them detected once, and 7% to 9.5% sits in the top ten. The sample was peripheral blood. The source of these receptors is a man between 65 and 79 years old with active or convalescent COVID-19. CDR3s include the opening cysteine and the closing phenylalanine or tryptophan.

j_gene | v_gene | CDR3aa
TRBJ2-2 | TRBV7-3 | CASSTTGTSGANTGELFF
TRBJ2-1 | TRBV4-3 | CASSQDYLWGVNEQFF
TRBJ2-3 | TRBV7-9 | CASSYGLAGSTDTQYF
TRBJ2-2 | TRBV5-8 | CASSLVRYTGELFF
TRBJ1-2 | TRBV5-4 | CASSLVSANYGYTF
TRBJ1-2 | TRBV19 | CASNPTGAGWGYTF
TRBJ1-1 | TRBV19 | CASSIDGTLMSTEAFF
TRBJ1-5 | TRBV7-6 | CASSRGVGGNQPQHF
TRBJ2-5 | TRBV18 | CASSPDGGQETQYF
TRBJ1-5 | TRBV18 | CASGLHSNQPQHF
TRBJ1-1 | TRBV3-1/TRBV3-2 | CASSQVGQGRKAFF
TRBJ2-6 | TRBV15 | CATRQGPGANVLTF
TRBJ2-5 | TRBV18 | CASSSPETQYF